These 30 T cell receptor beta chains originate from one sample sequenced in a study of shared clonotypes between healthy human individuals. The table came from immunoSEQ multiplex PCR; TCRdb's copy has only in-frame clones and leaves some out. The repertoire holds a few hundred thousand clones, with 97% as singletons. The material sequenced was naive CD4+ T cells sorted from blood. Subset specified: CD45RA+ positively selected. Receptors originate from a woman in her thirties in good health.

A word on this clone: The sample contains more than one DNA sequence encoding this CDR3. V and J are TRBV28 and TRBJ2-7; D unresolved. CDR1 and CDR2 from the germline V gene are MDHEN and SYDVKM. Deletions cut 1 base from V and 3 bases from J, with 4 bases between. The CDR3 loop spans 12 amino acids. The DNA for the CDR3 is TGTGCCAGCAGTTTATCGAGCTACGAGCAGTACTTC. It yields the protein CASSLSSYEQYF.

V is TRBV25-1 and J is TRBJ1-5; tentative D call: TRBD1 (6 bases). The ends were cut back, 2 bases at V and 7 bases at J, with 9 bases in the middle. The CDR3 runs to 13 residues. Germline-derived CDR1 and CDR2 are MGHDK and SYGVNS. The CDR3 DNA reads as TGTGCCAGCAGTGAAAGAGGGGGGCAGCCCCAGCATTTT. Residues: CASSERGGQPQHF.

V is TRBV5-4 and J is TRBJ1-1; D unresolved. CDR1 and CDR2 from the germline V gene are SGHNT and YYREEE (reference sequence). The CDR3 runs to 13 residues. V shed 7 bases and J shed 1 base, with 11 bases lying between them. CDR3 amino acids: CASLTEANTEAFF. The CDR3 DNA follows: TGTGCCAGCCTCACTGAGGCGAACACTGAAGCTTTCTTT.

V usage is TRBV7-9 and J usage is TRBJ2-7; 11 bases match TRBD2. The germline V gene encodes CDR1 SEHNR and CDR2 FQNEAQ (reference sequence). The CDR3 consists of 16 residues. With 4 bases clipped from V and 5 bases from J, the junction kept 10 bases outside the gene matches. This CDR3 is CASSSTTSGSFDEQYF. CDR3 bases: TGTGCCAGCAGCTCGACCACTAGCGGGAGTTTCGACGAGCAGTACTTC.

The chain has TRBV2 and TRBJ2-7; D is uncertain. V lost 6 bases to trimming and J lost 3 bases, with 9 bases between them. There are 12 residues in the CDR3. The germline gives CDR1 SNHLY, CDR2 FYNNEI. In nucleotides, the CDR3 is TGTGCCAGCAGAGATGAACTCTACGAGCAGTACTTC. This sequence encodes CASRDELYEQYF.

V gene TRBV10-3 combines with J gene TRBJ1-1; a weak D match, TRBD1 (6 bases). The CDR3 is 15 residues long. Germline V gene sequence: CDR1 ENHRY, CDR2 SYGVKD. V was shortened by 1 base and J by 2 bases, with 11 bases between the two germline ends. CDR3 DNA: TGTGCCATCAGTGAGTGGGCAGGGGCAAACACTGAAGCTTTCTTT. It translates to CAISEWAGANTEAFF.

This chain uses TRBV5-1 with TRBJ2-1; the match to TRBD2 covers 13 bases. After removal of 0 bases from V and 10 bases from J, the junction contained 10 bases not matched to a gene. The CDR3 covers 17 residues. The V gene's germline CDR1 is SGHRS and CDR2 YFSETQ. The CDR3 spells CASSLAVLAGGRGEQFF. CDR3 DNA sequence: TGCGCCAGCAGCTTGGCGGTACTAGCGGGAGGGCGGGGAGAGCAGTTCTTC.

The chain uses TRBV11-2 and TRBJ2-3; D unclear. Germline CDR1 is SGHAT and CDR2 is FQNNGV. The CDR3 totals 12 residues. The ends were cut back, 2 bases at V and 9 bases at J, with 9 bases in the middle. The CDR3 reads CASSLLWGTQYF. Written as DNA, the CDR3 is TGTGCCAGCAGCTTACTCTGGGGAACGCAGTATTTT.

The V gene is TRBV6-5, the J gene TRBJ2-2; TRBD1 matches 7 bases. The CDR3 totals 15 residues. The V gene end was trimmed by 5 bases and the J gene end by 4 bases; junction bases not matched to a gene: 7. Germline loops: CDR1 MNHEY, CDR2 SVGAGI. The CDR3 protein is CASSPDRAPTGELFF. CDR3 bases: TGTGCCAGCAGTCCCGACAGGGCCCCCACCGGGGAGCTGTTTTTT.

This clone was recorded only once. The chain joins TRBV5-1 to TRBJ1-1, with D perhaps TRBD1 (6 bases). V lost 4 bases to trimming and J lost 1 base, with 14 bases between them. Germline V gene sequence: CDR1 SGHRS, CDR2 YFSETQ. The CDR3 length is 15 residues. CDR3 in DNA: TGCGCCAGCAGCCTGTCCGGGGGGGCGAACACTGAAGCTTTCTTT. Its translation is CASSLSGGANTEAFF.

This chain uses TRBV6-4 with TRBJ2-1, with D perhaps TRBD2 (6 bases). V was clipped by 2 bases and J by 5 bases, with 19 bases between them. This CDR3 region has 17 residues. Germline-derived CDR1 and CDR2 are MRHNA and SNTAGT. The chain's CDR3 is CASSDKPTSLDNNEQFF. In DNA form, the CDR3 reads TGTGCCAGCAGTGACAAGCCCACTAGCCTGGACAACAATGAGCAGTTCTTC.

This chain connects TRBV6-5 to TRBJ2-5; no reliable D call. Per germline, CDR1 MNHEY and CDR2 SVGAGI. The CDR3 runs to 13 residues. Trimming shortened V by 3 bases and J by 0 bases, and 5 bases separated the two germline ends. CDR3 DNA sequence: TGTGCCAGCAGTTATCACTACCAAGAGACCCAGTACTTC. It specifies CASSYHYQETQYF.

The rearrangement uses TRBV19 and TRBJ1-3; no clear D gene. Trimming took off 6 bases at V and 3 bases at J, with 9 bases between the two ends. Germline V gives CDR1 LNHDA, CDR2 SQIVND (reference sequence). CDR3 length equals 13 residues. The CDR3 DNA is TGTGCCAGTAGGGTGGCAAGTGGAAACACCATATATTTT. It encodes CASRVASGNTIYF.

V is TRBV27 and J is TRBJ2-5, with 13 nucleotides matching TRBD2. This CDR3 has 12 residues. CDR1 and CDR2 from the germline V gene are MNHEY and SMNVEV (reference sequence). Unmatched junction bases numbered 4, after V lost 9 bases and J lost 9 bases. The CDR3 DNA follows: TGTGCCAGTAAGGGACTAGCGGGGCCCCAGTACTTC. Its protein product is CASKGLAGPQYF.

This clone was seen once. This chain uses TRBV18 with TRBJ1-1, with TRBD1 matching 8 bases. Trimming took 3 bases from V and 1 from J; bases not matched to a gene: 4. The CDR3 is 15 amino acids. Germline V lookup: CDR1 KGHSH, CDR2 LQKENI. CDR3 sequence: CASSPGTGSNTEAFF. The CDR3 bases are TGTGCCAGCTCACCTGGGACAGGATCGAACACTGAAGCTTTCTTT.

The chain joins TRBV19 to TRBJ2-4, with a tentative D call TRBD1 (5 bases). CDR3 length equals 13 residues. The germline V gene encodes CDR1 LNHDA and CDR2 SQIVND (reference sequence). Trimming took 3 bases from V and 8 from J, leaving 11 bases between them. The CDR3 reads CASSMGREDIQYF. The CDR3 nucleotides read TGTGCCAGTAGTATGGGCAGGGAAGACATTCAGTACTTC.

The V gene is TRBV28, the J gene TRBJ2-7; tentatively, D is TRBD2 (6 bases). In germline, CDR1 is MDHEN, CDR2 SYDVKM. Trimming took off 7 bases at V and 4 bases at J, with 17 bases between the two ends. This CDR3 has 14 amino acids. The DNA for the CDR3 is TGTGCCAGCAATCGACGGGGAGGTGGGTACGAGCAGTACTTC. Its protein is CASNRRGGGYEQYF.

Here the CDR3 DNA reads TGTGCCAGTGGAAAGGAGGGGGCTACAGATACGCAGTATTTT. This sequence encodes CASGKEGATDTQYF. The chain employs TRBV19 and TRBJ2-3; D perhaps matches TRBD1 (7 bases). This CDR3 is built from 14 residues. The germline CDR1 and CDR2 sequences are LNHDA and SQIVND (reference sequence). V was trimmed by 8 bases and J by 3 bases, leaving 15 bases between them.

The chain joins TRBV5-1 to TRBJ2-1; 7 bases are a match to TRBD1. This CDR3 has 15 residues. The V segment lost 1 base and the J segment 4 bases; nucleotides outside the gene matches: 5. The germline CDR1 and CDR2 sequences are SGHRS and YFSETQ. The CDR3 coding sequence is TGCGCCAGCAGCTTGTGGGGGACAGTATACAATGAGCAGTTCTTC. Its translation: CASSLWGTVYNEQFF.

V gene TRBV5-4 combines with J gene TRBJ1-1; TRBD1 matches 7 bases. With 7 bases clipped from V and 1 base from J, the junction kept 10 bases outside the gene matches. CDR1 and CDR2 from the germline V gene are SGHNT and YYREEE (reference sequence). The CDR3 runs 15 residues. CDR3 in amino acids: CASELGGTANTEAFF. CDR3 nucleotides: TGTGCCAGCGAGCTTGGAGGGACAGCGAACACTGAAGCTTTCTTT.

The chain links TRBV5-1 to TRBJ2-3, with 13 bases that match TRBD2. There are 18 residues in the CDR3. J lost 11 bases, V lost 4 bases, and 19 bases had no gene match. Germline CDR1 is SGHRS and CDR2 is YFSETQ. CDR3 sequence (DNA): TGCGCCAGCAGCCCTGGACTAGCGGGAGTTTCGATTCAAGAGTTGCAGTATTTT. This translates into CASSPGLAGVSIQELQYF. Complete variable domain (other parts from reference TRBV5-1 and TRBJ2-3): KAGVTQTPRYLIKTRGQQVTLSCSPISGHRSVSWYQQTPGQGLQFLFEYFSETQRNKGNFPGRFSGRQFSNSRSEMNVSTLELGDSALYLCASSPGLAGVSIQELQYFGPGTRLTVL.

The chain carries TRBV5-1 and TRBJ2-7; no clear D. The CDR3 length is 16 residues. From germline, CDR1 is SGHRS and CDR2 YFSETQ. Trimming cost V 0 bases and J 2 bases, with 15 bases left between them. The CDR3 sequence is CASSLATGAIPYEQYF. The CDR3 DNA follows: TGCGCCAGCAGCTTGGCCACGGGTGCAATCCCCTACGAGCAGTACTTC.

The chain joins TRBV5-8 to TRBJ1-2; D not certain. This CDR3 is built from 14 residues. The V gene's germline CDR1 is SGHTS and CDR2 YDEGEE. Trimming stripped 8 bases from V and 5 bases from J, with 19 bases between. The CDR3 nucleotides are TGTGCCAGAGATATGACTCGTCATGGGTATGGCTACACCTTC. Translation: CARDMTRHGYGYTF.

The chain employs TRBV2 and TRBJ2-2; 10 positions match TRBD1. The germline gives CDR1 SNHLY, CDR2 FYNNEI. CDR3 length: 15 amino acids. The ends lost 6 bases at V and 6 bases at J; junction bases unmatched: 7. CDR3 nucleotides: TGTGCCAGCAGGGCAGACAGGGGGCGCTCCGGGGAGCTGTTTTTT. Protein: CASRADRGRSGELFF.

The rearrangement joins TRBV5-1 to TRBJ2-1, with TRBD1 identical over 8 bases. The V gene end was trimmed by 4 bases and the J gene end by 0 bases; junction bases not matched to a gene: 6. In germline, CDR1 is SGHRS, CDR2 YFSETQ. This CDR3 comprises 16 residues. CDR3 loop: CASSPGQGPSYNEQFF. In DNA, the CDR3 is TGCGCCAGCAGCCCCGGACAGGGACCCTCCTACAATGAGCAGTTCTTC.

J is TRBJ2-7 and V is TRBV4-1; D remains ambiguous. Per the germline V gene, CDR1 is MGHRA and CDR2 is YSYEKL. V shed 4 bases and J shed 2 bases, with 15 bases lying between them. The CDR3 runs 15 residues. DNA for the CDR3: TGCGCCAGCAGCCCCAATCAAGACGGAACCTACGAGCAGTACTTC. Translated: CASSPNQDGTYEQYF.

The gene calls are TRBV28 and TRBJ1-1; no clear D. CDR1 and CDR2 from the germline V gene are MDHEN and SYDVKM. The CDR3 is 16 residues long. V lost 2 bases to trimming and J lost 10 bases, with 23 bases between them. The CDR3 DNA is TGTGCCAGCAGTTTAACGGTGGGCAGAAATTTCGTCGGAGCTTTCTTT. This translates into CASSLTVGRNFVGAFF.

The chain recombines TRBV30 with TRBJ1-2, with 10 bases fitting TRBD1. Losses at the gene ends were 3 bases for V and 1 base for J; bases not matched to a gene: 5. Germline V gene sequence: CDR1 GTSNPN, CDR2 SVGIG (reference sequence). The CDR3 covers 15 residues. The CDR3 is CAWRAGTGDNYGYTF. The CDR3 DNA reads TGTGCCTGGAGGGCCGGGACAGGGGATAACTATGGCTACACCTTC.

V usage is TRBV5-1 and J usage is TRBJ2-3; TRBD1 aligns across 7 bases. The V gene end was trimmed by 4 bases and the J gene end by 0 bases; junction bases not matched to a gene: 8. The CDR3 has 16 amino acids. The germline V gene has CDR1 SGHRS and CDR2 YFSETQ. The CDR3 loop is CASSQGGVFSTDTQYF. The CDR3 DNA reads as TGCGCCAGCAGCCAAGGGGGCGTTTTCAGCACAGATACGCAGTATTTT.

The gene calls are TRBV10-3 and TRBJ1-1; D is unresolved. CDR1 is ENHRY, CDR2 SYGVKD, per germline. The CDR3 totals 15 residues. V was pared by 0 bases and J by 1 base, with 9 bases between. Here the CDR3 DNA reads TGTGCCATCAGTGAGTCTTGGGTTCCGAACACTGAAGCTTTCTTT. The encoded protein is CAISESWVPNTEAFF.